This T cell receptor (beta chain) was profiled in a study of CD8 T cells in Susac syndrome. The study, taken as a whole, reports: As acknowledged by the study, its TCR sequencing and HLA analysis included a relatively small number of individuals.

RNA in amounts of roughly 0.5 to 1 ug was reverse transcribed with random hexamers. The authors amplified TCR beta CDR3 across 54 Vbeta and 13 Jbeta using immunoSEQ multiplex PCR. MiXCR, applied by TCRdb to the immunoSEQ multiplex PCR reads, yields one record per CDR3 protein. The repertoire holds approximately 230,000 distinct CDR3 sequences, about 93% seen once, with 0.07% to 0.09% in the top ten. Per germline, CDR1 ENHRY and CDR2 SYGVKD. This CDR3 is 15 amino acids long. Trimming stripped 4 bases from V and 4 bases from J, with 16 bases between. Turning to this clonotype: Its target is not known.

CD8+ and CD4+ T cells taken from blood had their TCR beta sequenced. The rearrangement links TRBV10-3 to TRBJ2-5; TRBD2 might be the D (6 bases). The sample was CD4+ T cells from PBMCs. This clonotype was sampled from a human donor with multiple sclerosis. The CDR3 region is CAISGDGTSGETQYF. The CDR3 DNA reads TGTGCCATCAGTGGGGACGGGACTTCCGGAGAGACCCAGTACTTC.